Given below is one T cell receptor beta chain in context. Its specificity is unknown. The PCR contained 60 Vbeta and 13 Jbeta primers. Generated by immunoSEQ multiplex PCR, the TCRdb table keeps only in-frame clones and is missing some. The sample shows 150,000 to 200,000 clones, roughly 80% of them seen only once. This specimen belongs to a study of cytomegalovirus exposure and HLA in healthy donors. Study-wide context: As released early, the data held 70 million to 95 million unique TCRs from HLA-typed donors. The study's findings and limits: In a later analysis, compared with equally common non-associated chains, HLA-associated beta chains were more expanded. TCR beta V- and J-gene trimming, according to a later analysis, was linked to a missense DCLRE1C variant. Under in vitro conditions, three CMV-associated chains were confirmed as specific for CMV antigens.

V was shortened by 4 bases and J by 6 bases, with 16 bases between the two germline ends. The germline gives CDR1 SGDLS, CDR2 YYNGEE. The CDR3 totals 14 residues. This TCR came from a male donor in good health and CMV-seropositive. Source material: PBMCs. V usage is TRBV9 and J usage is TRBJ1-1; D possibly corresponds to TRBD1 (5 bases). CDR3 bases: TGTGCCAGCAGCCCCGGGGGGGGACGAGCTGAAGCTTTCTTT. Translation: CASSPGGGRAEAFF. Variable domain in full (rest from reference TRBV9 and TRBJ1-1): DSGVTQTPKHLITATGQRVTLRCSPRSGDLSVYWYQQSLDQGLQFLIQYYNGEERAKGNILERFSAQQFPDLHSELNLSSLELGDSALYFCASSPGGGRAEAFFGQGTRLTVV.